These 29 T cell receptor delta chains share one sample of origin, sequenced in a study of γδ T cells in repeated Plasmodium falciparum infection. TCRdb re-called the multiplex PCR reads with CATT. The table shows 85,000 to 95,000 delta-chain clones, with approximately 1.4% occurring only once. Gammadelta T cells were flow-sorted from PBMC into Vgamma9/Vdelta2+ and Vdelta2-negative populations for bulk analysis. The sequenced sample was gamma-delta T cells from blood. The receptors stem from a pool of human donors (malaria-infected and uninfected, not separated).

This clone was counted ten times or more. The chain carries TRDV1 and TRDJ1; D is undetermined. The germline V gene encodes CDR1 TSWWSYY and CDR2 QGS. V was pared by 9 bases and J by 11 bases, with 34 bases between. The length of the CDR3 is 17 residues. The CDR3 region is CALHLAVPPFAGHFLIF. CDR3 nucleotide sequence: TGTGCTCTACACCTGGCCGTTCCCCCATTCGCGGGGCACTTTCTCATCTTT.

This clone is labeled medium-sized (0.01 to 0.1%). The same CDR3 can be traced to other DNA sequences in this sample. DNA of the CDR3: TGTGCTCTTGGGGAACTTAGAGTCTTCACCTGGGCAGGATGGGGATACAGGCTCACCGATAAACTCATCTTT. Protein: CALGELRVFTWAGWGYRLTDKLIF. This chain links TRDV1 with TRDJ1; 8 bases are shared with TRDD3. The CDR3 spans 24 residues. Germline V lookup: CDR1 TSWWSYY, CDR2 QGS. The V segment lost 0 bases and the J segment 1 base; nucleotides outside the gene matches: 28.

In this sample, this clone turned up a few times. This DNA's translation differs at residue 16 from TCRdb's protein, which comes from a much larger clone; a read error is likely, and the protein shown is translated from the DNA. The V and J genes are TRDV1 and TRDJ1; TRDD3 is a possible D gene (6 bases). TCRdb records no J gene; here it was assigned by comparing the DNA to germline. The germline CDR1 and CDR2 sequences are TSWWSYY and QGS. This CDR3 comprises 19 residues. As DNA, the CDR3 is TGTGCTCTTGGGGAAAACTGGGACAAACTCGTGGGGTACACCGATGAACTCATCTTT. Its protein product is CALGENWDKLVGYTDELIF.

At least ten counts were recorded for this clone. TCRdb records a much larger clone's protein for this DNA, with a difference at residue 9 that likely arises from a read error; the protein given is the translation of the DNA. The J gene is TRDJ2, the V gene TRDV2, with 8 bases fitting TRDD3. Germline V gene lookup returns CDR1 GEAIGNYY and CDR2 EKD. The CDR3 covers 16 residues. V lost 0 bases to trimming and J lost 0 bases; unmatched junction nucleotides: 2. The CDR3 reads CACDTVGDALTAQLFF. Here the CDR3 DNA reads TGTGCCTGTGACACCGTGGGGGATGCTTTGACAGCACAACTCTTCTTT.

In this sample, this clone turned up a few times. TCRdb lists the protein of a much larger clone for this DNA, which differs at residue 4, so this is likely a read error; the protein given here is translated from the DNA itself. The gene calls are TRDV2 and TRDJ3; 13 nucleotides align to TRDD3. The J gene, not given by TCRdb, was assigned here from a germline match of the nucleotide sequence. Germline V gene sequence: CDR1 GEAIGNYY, CDR2 EKD. The CDR3 is 19 amino acids. The DNA of the CDR3 is TGTGCCTGTGGCACCAGTACTGGGGGATACGCCTGGGACACCCGACAGATGTTTTTC. Its translation is CACGTSTGGYAWDTRQMFF.

A remark on this clone: A far larger clone differs by one base, so this is likely a read error. At the DNA level, this CDR3 is encoded by other sequences in the same sample as well. The chain employs TRDV2 and TRDJ1; 9 bases map to TRDD3. TCRdb offers no J gene call, so here the DNA was matched to germline to obtain one. Germline V CDR1 and CDR2: GEAIGNYY, EKD. This CDR3 region has 15 residues. CDR3 loop: CACDSVLGDRTKLIF. The CDR3 DNA follows: TGCGCCTGTGACTCCGTCTTGGGGGATAGGACTAAACTCATCTTT.

This clone occurred a few times. Being one base from a much bigger clone, this may be a read error. Other nucleotide sequences in the sample specify the same CDR3. This chain connects TRDV1 to TRDJ1, with 10 bases matching TRDD3. The CDR3 is 20 amino acids. Per germline, CDR1 TSWWSYY and CDR2 QGS. The CDR3 DNA reads TGCGCTCTTGGGGAAGCCTTCTCCTTACTGGGGGATCGGTACACCGATAAACTCATCTTT. Its translation is CALGEAFSLLGDRYTDKLIF.

A note on this clone: The protein TCRdb gives is from a much larger clone and does not agree with this DNA's translation at residue 13, likely a read error; the protein shown here comes from the DNA. V gene TRDV1 combines with J gene TRDJ1; perhaps TRDD3 as D (6 bases). In the absence of a J gene in TCRdb, the DNA was matched to germline to assign it here. The V gene's germline CDR1 is TSWWSYY and CDR2 QGS. The CDR3 covers 18 residues. The V end lost 5 bases, the J end lost 3 bases, and 25 bases lay between the germline ends. The CDR3 region is CALGKISGGWRYADKLIF. The DNA for the CDR3 is TGTGCTCTTGGGAAAATAAGTGGGGGGTGGCGGTACGCCGATAAACTCATCTTT.

In its sample, this clone was seen many times. V usage is TRDV2 and J usage is TRDJ3; TRDD3 agrees at 9 bases. V lost 0 bases and J lost 0; bases outside the gene matches: 8. The germline V gene encodes CDR1 GEAIGNYY and CDR2 EKD. The CDR3 loop spans 20 amino acids. Here the CDR3 DNA reads TGTGCCTGTGACACCCTTTACACTGGGGGACACTCCTGGGACACCCGACAGATGTTTTTC. As protein: CACDTLYTGGHSWDTRQMFF.

This clone has only a few counts. This likely reflects a read error, since a far larger clone is one base away. The sample contains more than one DNA sequence encoding this CDR3. The chain links TRDV1 to TRDJ1, with 7 bases matching TRDD3. The J gene comes from matching the DNA to germline here; TCRdb lacks it. From germline, CDR1 is TSWWSYY and CDR2 QGS. The CDR3 length is 15 residues. CDR3 loop: CALGNGGLYTDKLIF. The CDR3 coding sequence is TGTGCCCTTGGGAATGGGGGACTTTACACCGATAAACTCATCTTT.

This clone is labeled large. At the DNA level, this CDR3 is encoded by other sequences in the same sample as well. The chain employs TRDV2 and TRDJ1; 7 bases are shared with TRDD3. With 1 base clipped from V and 4 bases from J, the junction kept 14 bases outside the gene matches. In germline, CDR1 is GEAIGNYY, CDR2 EKD. The CDR3 runs 17 residues. The CDR3 DNA sequence: TGTGCCTGTGACACTCAATACTGGGGCAGAGACGACGATAAACTCATCTTT. This translates into CACDTQYWGRDDDKLIF.

As for this clone: TCRdb's listed protein matches a much larger clone and diverges from this DNA's translation at residue 16, likely through a read error; the protein shown comes from the DNA. The V gene is TRDV1, the J gene TRDJ1; perhaps TRDD3 as D (7 bases). TCRdb lists no J gene, so it was determined here by aligning the DNA to germline. This CDR3 region has 21 residues. The germline CDR1 and CDR2 sequences are TSWWSYY and QGS. V lost 0 bases, J lost 6 bases, and 32 bases lay in between. CDR3 nucleotides: TGTGCTCTTGGGGAACTACTCCTACGTGGCTCTGGGGGCCTCTCCTCCCATAAACTCATCTTT. It yields the protein CALGELLLRGSGGLSSHKLIF.

Regarding this clone: A far larger clone is a single base away, which makes a read error likely. Other DNA variants within this sample encode the same CDR3. The genes are TRDV1 and TRDJ1, with D perhaps matching TRDD2 (6 bases). Since TCRdb gives no J gene, matching the DNA to germline was used here to assign it. Per germline, CDR1 TSWWSYY and CDR2 QGS. The CDR3 is 22 residues long. The CDR3 DNA sequence: TGTGCCCTTGGGGAATCTAAAAATGAGGGGGCGCCACTCCTACCTTACACCGATAAACTCATCTTT. It specifies CALGESKNEGAPLLPYTDKLIF.

Comments on this clone: The TCRdb protein comes from a much larger clone and disagrees with this DNA's translation at residue 4, likely due to a read error; the protein given here is derived from the DNA. The rearrangement uses TRDV2 and TRDJ1; 8 nucleotides agree with TRDD3. The J gene, missing from TCRdb, was assigned here through DNA to germline matching. This CDR3 comprises 19 residues. V lost 6 bases to trimming and J lost 0 bases; unmatched junction nucleotides: 20. The germline V gene encodes CDR1 GEAIGNYY and CDR2 EKD. The CDR3 nucleotides read TGTGCCTGTAACTCGTTCTTCACGCGTACTGGGGGCTACACCGATAAACTCATCTTT. As protein: CACNSFFTRTGGYTDKLIF.

To note about this clone: A far larger clone is a single base away, which makes a read error likely. This sample also contains other DNA sequences that code for the same CDR3. V usage is TRDV2 and J usage is TRDJ1; 11 positions match TRDD3. The J gene, absent from TCRdb, was called here by matching the DNA to germline. This CDR3 comprises 16 residues. Germline CDR1 reads GEAIGNYY; CDR2 reads EKD. The CDR3 here is CACDTIYGGYADKLIF. The CDR3 region has the DNA TGCGCCTGTGACACGATCTATGGGGGATACGCCGATAAACTCATCTTT.

The chain is built from TRDV1 and TRDJ1; 9 bases map to TRDD3. In the absence of a J gene in TCRdb, the DNA was matched to germline to assign it here. Losses at the gene ends were 1 base for V and 3 bases for J; bases not matched to a gene: 24. The CDR3 spans 22 residues. The germline V gene encodes CDR1 TSWWSYY and CDR2 QGS. This CDR3 reads CALGERPDPLPKGIRYADKLIF. DNA for the CDR3: TGTGCTCTTGGGGAACGACCTGACCCCCTTCCGAAGGGGATACGATACGCCGATAAACTCATCTTT.

This clone was detected only a few times. For this DNA, TCRdb reports the protein of a much larger clone, which diverges at residue 3, most likely from a read error; the protein presented here is translated directly from the DNA. The CDR3 loop is CARDTLGGDKYTDKLIF. The CDR3 nucleotides are TGTGCCCGTGACACTTTAGGGGGGGATAAGTACACCGATAAACTCATCTTT. The genes are TRDV2 and TRDJ1, with 8 bases matching TRDD3. The CDR3 consists of 17 residues. Germline V lookup: CDR1 GEAIGNYY, CDR2 EKD.

Concerning this clone: The protein TCRdb lists belongs to a much larger clone and differs from this DNA's translation at residue 16, which points to a read error; the protein shown is made from the DNA. The CDR3 loop is CALGEQPCTGGYADVPYTDKLIF. The CDR3, as DNA: TGTGCTCTTGGGGAACAGCCTTGTACAGGGGGATACGCTGATGTGCCGTACACCGATAAACTCATCTTT. The chain combines TRDV1 with TRDJ1; 10 bases agree with TRDD3. The CDR3 extends over 23 amino acids. V shed 1 base, J shed 0 bases, and the junction held 23 bases outside the gene matches. The germline V gene encodes CDR1 TSWWSYY and CDR2 QGS.

This clone was counted at least ten times. The DNA for the CDR3 is TGTGCTCTCGCCTTGCTTACTGGGGGATACGCGAGACACACCGATAAACTCATCTTT. It is translated as CALALLTGGYARHTDKLIF. The chain carries TRDV1 and TRDJ1; 13 bases align to TRDD3. The J gene, missing from TCRdb, was assigned here through DNA to germline matching. The V gene end was trimmed by 9 bases and the J gene end by 0 bases; junction bases not matched to a gene: 16. The CDR3 totals 19 residues. Germline CDR1 reads TSWWSYY; CDR2 reads QGS.

This clone was seen more than once but under ten times. This likely traces to a read error, being one base from a far larger clone. This CDR3 is also generated by other DNA sequences in the sample. The rearrangement joins TRDV1 to TRDJ1, with TRDD3 identical over 9 bases. TCRdb records no J gene; here it was assigned by comparing the DNA to germline. CDR1 is TSWWSYY and CDR2 is QGS in the germline V gene. Trimming took 3 bases from V and 0 from J; bases not matched to a gene: 23. This CDR3 spans 22 amino acids. The CDR3 DNA reads as TGTGCTCTTGGGGAGTCCGCAAACTTGCGCGGGGGATACCTACGGTACACCGATAAACTCATCTTT. Residues: CALGESANLRGGYLRYTDKLIF.

This clone was detected only a few times. TCRdb's listed protein matches a much larger clone and diverges from this DNA's translation at residue 6, likely through a read error; the protein shown comes from the DNA. V and J are TRDV1 and TRDJ1; a weak D match, TRDD2 (6 bases). The germline CDR1 and CDR2 sequences are TSWWSYY and QGS. This CDR3 comprises 17 residues. In DNA, the CDR3 is TGTGCCCTTGGGGAACCTCCTACCCGGGTGTACACCGATAAACTCATCTTT. Its protein is CALGEPPTRVYTDKLIF.

This clone was found many times. The chain combines TRDV1 with TRDJ1; D remains unclear. Germline-derived CDR1 and CDR2 are TSWWSYY and QGS. Trimming pared 6 bases from V and 1 base from J, leaving 21 bases between. The length of the CDR3 is 17 residues. CDR3 nucleotides: TGTGCTCTTGGTGAAGCTCCCGTCTTGAACCCCACCGATAAACTCATCTTT. This encodes CALGEAPVLNPTDKLIF.

This clone turned up a few times. The protein given by TCRdb reflects a much larger clone and differs at residue 10 from this DNA's translation, likely from a read error; the protein shown is the DNA's translation. The genes are TRDV3 and TRDJ1, with 7 bases matching TRDD3. TCRdb records no J gene; here it was assigned by comparing the DNA to germline. J was trimmed by 0 bases and V by 3 bases; bases with no gene match: 28. Germline CDR1 reads TVYSNPD; CDR2 reads GDNSRS (reference sequence). The CDR3 runs 21 residues. In nucleotides, the CDR3 is TGTGCCTTCCCTGATACCCTACTGGGGAACCCAAATCACTCGTACACCGATAAACTCATCTTT. Translation: CAFPDTLLGNPNHSYTDKLIF.

Details on this clone: This likely reflects a read error, since a far larger clone is one base away. Other DNA sequences in this specimen translate into the identical CDR3. The chain combines TRDV1 with TRDJ1; tentative D call: TRDD3 (6 bases). No J gene is reported in TCRdb; it was inferred here by comparing the DNA with germline. V was pared by 2 bases and J by 2 bases, with 30 bases between. This CDR3 is built from 21 residues. Germline assignment: CDR1 TSWWSYY and CDR2 QGS. The CDR3 sequence is CALGERDGIWVLGDQTDKLIF. In DNA, the CDR3 is TGTGCTCTTGGGGAAAGGGATGGGATATGGGTACTAGGGGATCAGACCGATAAACTCATCTTT.

Details on this clone: The TCRdb protein, from a much larger clone, departs from this DNA's translation at residue 13, likely by read error; the protein shown derives from the DNA. The chain is built from TRDV2 and TRDJ1, with D uncertain. The germline CDR1 and CDR2 sequences are GEAIGNYY and EKD. The CDR3 totals 16 residues. The chain's CDR3 is CACVSRPSTVTDNLIF. CDR3 DNA sequence: TGTGCCTGTGTCTCCCGGCCCAGTACTGTCACCGATAACCTCATCTTT.

Of note for this clone: A read error likely explains why the TCRdb protein, taken from a much larger clone, differs from this DNA's translation at residue 6; the protein shown is translated from the DNA. The chain recombines TRDV2 with TRDJ3; D gene ambiguous. The germline CDR1 and CDR2 sequences are GEAIGNYY and EKD. This CDR3 region has 15 residues. Trimming cost V 3 bases and J 3 bases, with 8 bases left between them. The DNA of the CDR3 is TGTGCCTGTGACTTCGTATACTGGGACACCCGACAGATGTTTTTC. This codes for CACDFVYWDTRQMFF.

A remark on this clone: TCRdb assigns this DNA the protein of a much larger clone, which departs from its translation at residue 8; this likely reflects a read error, and the protein shown comes from translating the DNA. The rearrangement joins TRDV1 to TRDJ1; D is uncertain. The J gene, not given by TCRdb, was assigned here from a germline match of the nucleotide sequence. This CDR3 has 17 residues. The germline V and J ends were trimmed by 5 bases and 3 bases, with 22 bases remaining between them. The germline V gene has CDR1 TSWWSYY and CDR2 QGS. The CDR3 reads CALGSGKVFRGPDKLIF. Written as DNA, the CDR3 is TGTGCTCTTGGGTCCGGCAAGGTGTTTAGGGGTCCCGATAAACTCATCTTT.

Details on this clone: A read error likely explains why the TCRdb protein, taken from a much larger clone, differs from this DNA's translation at residue 10; the protein shown is translated from the DNA. The chain links TRDV2 to TRDJ1; the D is unclear. Germline-derived CDR1 and CDR2 are GEAIGNYY and EKD. V was trimmed by 0 bases and J by 3 bases, leaving 13 bases between them. The CDR3 consists of 15 residues. CDR3 nucleotides: TGTGCCTGTGACACCGTTGGGACGAGCGCCGATAAACTCATCTTT. Translated, it gives CACDTVGTSADKLIF.

A word on this clone: One base separates it from a far larger clone, so it is likely a read error. Other DNA sequences in this sample translate to the same CDR3. The chain uses TRDV2 and TRDJ3, with 10 bases that match TRDD3. Matching the DNA to germline supplied the J gene, which TCRdb does not give. Germline assignment: CDR1 GEAIGNYY and CDR2 EKD. CDR3 length equals 19 residues. The DNA for the CDR3 is TGTGCCTGTGACATACTGGGGGATGCCCTCTCCTGGGACACCCGTCAGATGTTTTTC. Encoded protein: CACDILGDALSWDTRQMFF.